What follows are 20 T cell receptor beta chains derived from one specimen sequenced in a study of T cell repertoires in cytomegalovirus infection. TCRdb reanalysed the reads using MiXCR and keeps one entry per CDR3 protein. This repertoire shows roughly 300,000 distinct CDR3 sequences, roughly 24% found once; its top ten account for roughly 14%. Source material: PBMCs. These receptors all come from a human donor in good health (CMV status not recorded). Some clones in this sample may be carry-over from other donors' samples.

The table lists this clonotype with many counts. The CDR3 DNA sequence: TGTGCCAGCAGTTTGGACAGGGGGCGCGGAGAGACCCAGTACTTC. Its protein is CASSLDRGRGETQYF. The V gene is TRBV28, the J gene TRBJ2-5, with 11 bases fitting TRBD1. CDR1 is MDHEN and CDR2 is SYDVKM in the germline V gene. The CDR3 runs to 15 residues. The J segment lost 4 bases and the V segment lost 3 bases, leaving 4 bases of the junction unmatched.

This clonotype occurred a few times. The chain links TRBV7-3 to TRBJ2-6, with D hard to call. The CDR3 has 16 residues. The germline CDR1 and CDR2 sequences are SGHTA and FQGTGA. Trimming shortened V by 5 bases and J by 3 bases, and 14 bases separated the two germline ends. The chain's CDR3 is CASSPGPTGGANVLTF. In DNA, the CDR3 is TGTGCCAGCAGCCCCGGTCCGACCGGTGGGGCCAACGTCCTGACTTTC.

V usage is TRBV20-1 and J usage is TRBJ2-2, with 8 positions matching TRBD1. V lost 3 bases, J lost 6 bases, and 12 bases stayed unmatched. This CDR3 has 16 residues. Germline V gene lookup returns CDR1 DFQATT and CDR2 SNEGSKA (reference sequence). In DNA form, the CDR3 reads TGCAGTGCTAGGAGGGGGGCAGGGGGCTTGGCCGGGGAGCTGTTTTTT. Its protein is CSARRGAGGLAGELFF.

V and J are TRBV23-1 and TRBJ2-7; 9 bases fit TRBD1. TRBV23-1 is an ORF; its function is uncertain. V was clipped by 1 base and J by 6 bases; unmatched bases: 13. The CDR3 is made up of 17 amino acids. The CDR3 reads CASSQWVDGTGNREQYF. DNA for the CDR3: TGCGCCAGCAGTCAATGGGTAGATGGGACAGGGAATCGCGAGCAGTACTTC.

The chain is built from TRBV3-1 and TRBJ2-6; D uncertain. Trimming stripped 10 bases from V and 6 bases from J, with 16 bases between. The CDR3 totals 14 residues. Per the germline V gene, CDR1 is LGHDT and CDR2 is YNNKEL (reference sequence). CDR3 coding DNA: TGTGCCACCTCCGACCCCCGATCGGCCAACGTCCTGACTTTC. Translating gives CATSDPRSANVLTF.

This clonotype was found a few times. The chain has TRBV30 and TRBJ1-2, with D uncertain. Looked up from germline, CDR1 is GTSNPN and CDR2 is SVGIG (reference sequence). V was trimmed by 2 bases and J by 6 bases, leaving 7 bases between them. The CDR3 runs to 11 residues. CDR3 DNA sequence: TGTGCCTGGAGTCCGTTCGATGGCTACACCTTC. Protein sequence: CAWSPFDGYTF.

V and J are TRBV6-5 and TRBJ1-1; TRBD1 matches at 10 bases. The CDR3 runs to 16 residues. Trimming removed 4 bases from V and 9 bases from J; junction bases left unmatched: 14. The germline gives CDR1 MNHEY, CDR2 SVGAGI. CDR3 DNA: TGTGCCAGCAGTTTCCTTTCCCGGGACAGGGGTGTGAAAGCTTTCTTT. This encodes CASSFLSRDRGVKAFF.

This clonotype was detected ten times or more. DNA of the CDR3: TGTGCCAGCAGCCCTAGACTAGCGGGTATCACAGATACGCAGTATTTT. It codes for CASSPRLAGITDTQYF. This chain links TRBV7-2 with TRBJ2-3; TRBD2 matches at 10 bases. This CDR3 contains 16 residues. In germline, CDR1 is SGHTA, CDR2 FQGNSA. Trimming cost V 5 bases and J 2 bases; bases outside gene matches: 7.

This clonotype came up a few times. This rearrangement joins TRBV11-2 to TRBJ1-1; perhaps TRBD1 as D (6 bases). The CDR3 has 15 amino acids. V was cut by 7 bases and J by 4 bases, with 19 bases left in between. The germline V gene has CDR1 SGHAT and CDR2 FQNNGV. The CDR3 reads CASTLAGARTTEAFF. The DNA for the CDR3 is TGTGCCAGCACCCTCGCGGGGGCGCGGACCACTGAAGCTTTCTTT.

V gene TRBV19 combines with J gene TRBJ2-3, with TRBD2 as a possible D gene (5 bases). The V end lost 0 bases, the J end lost 6 bases, and 10 bases lay between the germline ends. In germline, CDR1 is LNHDA, CDR2 SQIVND (reference sequence). CDR3 size: 14 residues. The CDR3 region has the DNA TGTGCCAGTAGTATAGACACCCCGGGGGATACGCAGTATTTT. Its protein is CASSIDTPGDTQYF.

This clonotype is a singleton in its sample. V is TRBV2 and J is TRBJ2-6; unclear D gene. The CDR3 length is 13 residues. Germline V lookup: CDR1 SNHLY, CDR2 FYNNEI. V lost 6 bases to trimming and J lost 4 bases, with 7 bases between them. The CDR3: CASRVGGANVLTF. CDR3 coding DNA: TGTGCCAGCAGGGTTGGAGGGGCCAACGTCCTGACTTTC.

The chain employs TRBV20-1 and TRBJ2-5; possibly TRBD2 for D (5 bases). This CDR3 is built from 11 residues. Trimming removed 7 bases from V and 5 bases from J, with 11 bases in between. Looked up from germline, CDR1 is DFQATT and CDR2 is SNEGSKA (reference sequence). The CDR3 nucleotides read TGCAGTGAGATCCGCGGGGAGACCCAGTACTTC. Its translation: CSEIRGETQYF.

The genes are TRBV20-1 and TRBJ2-1, with 9 nucleotides matching TRBD2. Trimming cost V 1 base and J 5 bases; bases outside gene matches: 6. Germline V gives CDR1 DFQATT, CDR2 SNEGSKA (reference sequence). The CDR3 covers 15 residues. The CDR3 nucleotides read TGCAGTGCTAGAGTGGCGACTAGCGGCCACAATGAGCAGTTCTTC. Translated, it gives CSARVATSGHNEQFF.

There are many counts of this clonotype. The V call is TRBV28, the J call TRBJ1-5; TRBD1 is a possible D gene (5 bases). Trimming removed 3 bases from V and 2 bases from J, with 11 bases in between. CDR3 length: 15 amino acids. CDR1 is MDHEN, CDR2 SYDVKM, per germline. The CDR3 reads CASSFGGTGNQPQHF. The CDR3 DNA follows: TGTGCCAGCAGTTTTGGGGGGACCGGCAATCAGCCCCAGCATTTT.

A few counts support this clonotype. The CDR3 region has the DNA TGTGCCAGCAGTTTACTAGCGGGAGGAGGGACGCAGTATTTT. Encoded protein: CASSLLAGGGTQYF. The rearrangement joins TRBV28 to TRBJ2-3; TRBD2 agrees at 11 bases. Germline values: CDR1 MDHEN, CDR2 SYDVKM. V lost 2 bases and J lost 9; bases outside the gene matches: 4. This CDR3 contains 14 residues.

This clonotype was seen only a few times. The chain employs TRBV19 and TRBJ2-7; 8 nucleotides match TRBD1. The J segment lost 6 bases and the V segment lost 5 bases, leaving 12 bases of the junction unmatched. Germline values: CDR1 LNHDA, CDR2 SQIVND (reference sequence). This CDR3 region has 15 residues. This CDR3 reads CASSVRQGRTPEQYF. DNA for the CDR3: TGTGCCAGTAGTGTACGACAGGGGAGGACGCCCGAGCAGTACTTC.

This clonotype was seen a few times. The chain links TRBV11-2 to TRBJ2-1, with TRBD2 identical over 7 bases. This CDR3 comprises 15 residues. J was trimmed by 2 bases and V by 4 bases; bases with no gene match: 5. Germline V CDR1 and CDR2: SGHAT, FQNNGV. The CDR3 coding sequence is TGTGCCAGCAGCTGGAGCGGGAACACCTACAATGAGCAGTTCTTC. Amino acids: CASSWSGNTYNEQFF.

This chain connects TRBV6-6 to TRBJ1-5, with no clear D. This CDR3 region has 13 residues. The V and J ends lost 5 bases and 9 bases respectively, with 14 bases between them. Germline V lookup: CDR1 MNHNY, CDR2 SVGAGI (reference sequence). Here the CDR3 reads CASSGRRELPQHF. The CDR3 coding sequence is TGTGCCAGCAGTGGTCGGCGTGAATTGCCCCAGCATTTT.

This clonotype was seen more than once but under ten times. The chain combines TRBV7-2 with TRBJ2-7; 13 bases match TRBD2. The CDR3 loop spans 17 amino acids. Per germline, CDR1 SGHTA and CDR2 FQGNSA. V was pared by 4 bases and J by 0 bases, with 6 bases of the junction left unmatched. CDR3 loop: CASSSTWTSGSSYEQYF. DNA of the CDR3: TGTGCCAGCAGCTCAACCTGGACTAGCGGGAGCTCCTACGAGCAGTACTTC.

The V and J genes are TRBV4-3 and TRBJ2-1; no clear D gene. Germline V gene data show CDR1 as LGHNA and CDR2 as YSLEER. V was cut by 0 bases and J by 2 bases, with 8 bases left in between. This CDR3 region has 15 residues. The CDR3 spells CASSQDLGPYNEQFF. The CDR3 nucleotides are TGCGCCAGCAGCCAAGATCTCGGACCCTACAATGAGCAGTTCTTC.